This is a list of T cell receptor beta chains from one sample in a study of PD-1 blockade in classical Hodgkin lymphoma. Profiled with immunoSEQ multiplex PCR; TCRdb holds only in-frame clones, not every one. Here the sample spans over 9,000 clones, 84% being singletons. Sequences were derived from CD8+ T cells from blood, sampled at baseline. These receptors were obtained from a human donor with classical Hodgkin lymphoma. CDR3s include the opening cysteine and the closing phenylalanine or tryptophan. A D gene is named only where the DNA matches it firmly. Not all rows give a size; the values are once, few, many and, for expanded clones, a class.

D gene: -; V gene: TRBV4-1; J gene: TRBJ2-7; clone size: -; CDR3 DNA: TGCGCCAGCAGCCAGTTAAATACGGGTCACGAGCAGTACTTC; CDR3 protein: CASSQLNTGHEQYF
D gene: -; V gene: TRBV29-1; J gene: TRBJ1-1; clone size: -; CDR3 DNA: TGCAGCGTTGAAATAGGGGTAAGGAACACTGAAGCTTTCTTT; CDR3 protein: CSVEIGVRNTEAFF
D gene: -; V gene: TRBV6-5; J gene: TRBJ2-3; clone size: -; CDR3 DNA: TGTGCCAGCAGTTACTCGGGGACACCCCGGCGAGATACGCAGTATTTT; CDR3 protein: CASSYSGTPRRDTQYF
D gene: -; V gene: TRBV7-9; J gene: TRBJ2-1; clone size: -; CDR3 DNA: TGTGCCAGCAAGGGGGAGCGGGCGAGCTCCTACAATGAGCAGTTCTTC; CDR3 protein: CASKGERASSYNEQFF
D gene: -; V gene: TRBV7-6; J gene: TRBJ1-1; clone size: -; CDR3 DNA: TGTGCCAGCAGCTTAATCTCCAATGGGGGTGGGACTGAAGCTTTCTTT; CDR3 protein: CASSLISNGGGTEAFF
D gene: -; V gene: TRBV11-3; J gene: TRBJ2-7; clone size: -; CDR3 DNA: TGTGCCAGCAGCTTAGGTGGGGAGAACGAGCAGTACTTC; CDR3 protein: CASSLGGENEQYF
D gene: -; V gene: TRBV2; J gene: TRBJ1-2; clone size: -; CDR3 DNA: TGTGCCAGCAGTGCCTCGGGATATGGCTACACCTTC; CDR3 protein: CASSASGYGYTF
D gene: -; V gene: TRBV29-1; J gene: TRBJ2-1; clone size: -; CDR3 DNA: TGCAGCACCATCCCCTCCTACAATGAGCAGTTCTTC; CDR3 protein: CSTIPSYNEQFF
D gene: -; V gene: TRBV5-8; J gene: TRBJ1-5; clone size: medium-sized; CDR3 DNA: TGTGCCAGCAGCGTCACGGACGGCCTCAATCAGCCCCAGCATTTT; CDR3 protein: CASSVTDGLNQPQHF
D gene: TRBD2; V gene: TRBV5-5; J gene: TRBJ2-5; clone size: -; CDR3 DNA: TGTGCCAGCAGCCTCTGGCGGGGGCAAGAGACCCAGTACTTC; CDR3 protein: CASSLWRGQETQYF
D gene: TRBD1; V gene: TRBV30; J gene: TRBJ1-3; clone size: -; CDR3 DNA: TGTGCCTGGATAGAGGGGGCTACCGGAAACACCATATATTTT; CDR3 protein: CAWIEGATGNTIYF
D gene: TRBD1; V gene: TRBV6-4; J gene: TRBJ1-4; clone size: -; CDR3 DNA: TGTGCCAGTAGTCCGACAGGGGAGGTGCGAGAACTGTTTTTT; CDR3 protein: CASSPTGEVRELFF
D gene: TRBD1; V gene: TRBV6-6; J gene: TRBJ1-1; clone size: -; CDR3 DNA: TGTGCCAGCAGTTCAGGGGGATACACTGAAGCTTTCTTT; CDR3 protein: CASSSGGYTEAFF
D gene: -; V gene: TRBV19; J gene: TRBJ1-5; clone size: medium-sized; CDR3 DNA: TGTGCCAGTAGTCTCGCCCTTGGCATTTACAATCAGCCCCAGCATTTT; CDR3 protein: CASSLALGIYNQPQHF
D gene: -; V gene: TRBV20-1; J gene: TRBJ2-7; clone size: once; CDR3 DNA: TGCAGTGCTAGAGAAGGCTACGAGCAGTACTTC; CDR3 protein: CSAREGYEQYF
D gene: TRBD2; V gene: TRBV2; J gene: TRBJ2-1; clone size: -; CDR3 DNA: TGTGCCAGCAGTGAAGAGGGAGCGGGGAGCTCCTACAATGAGCAGTTCTTC; CDR3 protein: CASSEEGAGSSYNEQFF
D gene: -; V gene: TRBV7-9; J gene: TRBJ1-1; clone size: -; CDR3 DNA: TGTGCCAGCAGCTTCGGGATCCAGGGCGCGAACACTGAAGCTTTCTTT; CDR3 protein: CASSFGIQGANTEAFF
D gene: -; V gene: TRBV7-7; J gene: TRBJ1-1; clone size: -; CDR3 DNA: TGTGCCAGCAGCAAGGGACCTGAAGCTTTCTTT; CDR3 protein: CASSKGPEAFF
D gene: TRBD2; V gene: TRBV28; J gene: TRBJ2-3; clone size: -; CDR3 DNA: TGTGCCAGCAGTTTACTAGCGGGGGGCACAGATACGCAGTATTTT; CDR3 protein: CASSLLAGGTDTQYF
D gene: TRBD1; V gene: TRBV28; J gene: TRBJ1-4; clone size: -; CDR3 DNA: TGTGCCAGCAGTCTGACAGGGGTCAGGGAAAAACTGTTTTTT; CDR3 protein: CASSLTGVREKLFF
D gene: TRBD1; V gene: TRBV15; J gene: TRBJ1-2; clone size: -; CDR3 DNA: TGTGCCACCAGCAGAGGTCCGGGACAGGGGGAGGATGGCTACACCTTC; CDR3 protein: CATSRGPGQGEDGYTF
D gene: TRBD1; V gene: TRBV4-1; J gene: TRBJ2-7; clone size: -; CDR3 DNA: TGCGCCAGCAGCCAAGGACAGGGGGGCGAGCAGTACTTC; CDR3 protein: CASSQGQGGEQYF
D gene: TRBD2; V gene: TRBV6-1; J gene: TRBJ2-7; clone size: -; CDR3 DNA: TGTGCCAGCAGCCTCAAACTAGCGGAGGGCTACGAGCAGTACTTC; CDR3 protein: CASSLKLAEGYEQYF
D gene: TRBD2; V gene: TRBV5-6; J gene: TRBJ2-7; clone size: -; CDR3 DNA: TGTGCCAGCAGCTCGCTAGCGGGAGTTCAGTACTTC; CDR3 protein: CASSSLAGVQYF
D gene: -; V gene: TRBV5-4; J gene: TRBJ1-2; clone size: once; CDR3 DNA: TGTGCCAGCAGCTCTGCGAGTGACTATGGCTACACCTTC; CDR3 protein: CASSSASDYGYTF
D gene: -; V gene: TRBV30; J gene: TRBJ2-1; clone size: -; CDR3 DNA: TGTGCCTGGAGTGCCGCTAGCGAATACAATGAGCAGTTCTTC; CDR3 protein: CAWSAASEYNEQFF
D gene: -; V gene: TRBV10-1; J gene: TRBJ2-7; clone size: -; CDR3 DNA: TGCGTTATAGAAGGAGTTTTCTCCTACGAGCAGTACTTC; CDR3 protein: CVIEGVFSYEQYF
D gene: -; V gene: TRBV29-1; J gene: TRBJ2-2; clone size: -; CDR3 DNA: TGCAGCGTCGACAGTACCGGGGAGCTGTTTTTT; CDR3 protein: CSVDSTGELFF
D gene: TRBD1; V gene: TRBV5-1; J gene: TRBJ2-3; clone size: -; CDR3 DNA: TGCGCCAGCAGCTCGGGACAGAAGCCGCAGTATTTT; CDR3 protein: CASSSGQKPQYF
D gene: TRBD1; V gene: TRBV4-3; J gene: TRBJ1-1; clone size: once; CDR3 DNA: TGCGCCAGCAGCCCATCGACAGGGGGCGGTGGCACTGAAGCTTTCTTT; CDR3 protein: CASSPSTGGGGTEAFF
D gene: -; V gene: TRBV7-9; J gene: TRBJ1-4; clone size: -; CDR3 DNA: TGTGCCAGCAGCTTAGGGGTGAATAATGAAAAACTGTTTTTT; CDR3 protein: CASSLGVNNEKLFF
D gene: TRBD1; V gene: TRBV6-6; J gene: TRBJ1-2; clone size: -; CDR3 DNA: TGTGCCAGCAGAAAACAGGGGGCGGGGTATGGCTACACCTTC; CDR3 protein: CASRKQGAGYGYTF
D gene: -; V gene: TRBV27; J gene: TRBJ1-5; clone size: -; CDR3 DNA: TGTGCCAGCAGTTTCATCGGTAGCAATCAGCCCCAGCATTTT; CDR3 protein: CASSFIGSNQPQHF
D gene: -; V gene: TRBV2; J gene: TRBJ1-2; clone size: few; CDR3 DNA: TGTGCCAGCAGTGCATCTGGCTATGGCTACACCTTC; CDR3 protein: CASSASGYGYTF
D gene: -; V gene: TRBV25-1; J gene: TRBJ2-1; clone size: -; CDR3 DNA: TGTGCCAGCAGTGAATGGGGCAGCAACAATGAGCAGTTCTTC; CDR3 protein: CASSEWGSNNEQFF
D gene: -; V gene: TRBV7-8; J gene: TRBJ2-7; clone size: -; CDR3 DNA: TGTGCCAGCAGCCGCGGGACTTCCTTTTTGGGGGAGCAGTACTTC; CDR3 protein: CASSRGTSFLGEQYF
D gene: -; V gene: TRBV6-5; J gene: TRBJ2-7; clone size: -; CDR3 DNA: TGTGCCAGCAGTTACAGAGAGAGTGAGTCGCCGCAGTACTTC; CDR3 protein: CASSYRESESPQYF
D gene: TRBD2; V gene: TRBV7-6; J gene: TRBJ2-1; clone size: -; CDR3 DNA: TGTGCCAGCAGCTTAGGTACTAGCGGGATCTCCTACAATGAGCAGTTCTTC; CDR3 protein: CASSLGTSGISYNEQFF
D gene: TRBD1; V gene: TRBV4-1; J gene: TRBJ1-3; clone size: -; CDR3 DNA: TGCGCCAGCAGCGCGGGACAGTCGATCGCCGGAAACACCATATATTTT; CDR3 protein: CASSAGQSIAGNTIYF
D gene: -; V gene: TRBV30; J gene: TRBJ2-1; clone size: -; CDR3 DNA: TGTGCCTGGAGTAGAAGGGCCTCCTACAATGAGCAGTTCTTC; CDR3 protein: CAWSRRASYNEQFF
D gene: -; V gene: TRBV30; J gene: TRBJ1-1; clone size: -; CDR3 DNA: TGTGCCCGGAAGGGTGGAGGTATGAACACTGAAGCTTTCTTT; CDR3 protein: CARKGGGMNTEAFF
D gene: TRBD2; V gene: TRBV13; J gene: TRBJ2-1; clone size: -; CDR3 DNA: TGTGCCAGCAGATCCCCCGGACTAGCGGGTGGGGAGCAGTTCTTC; CDR3 protein: CASRSPGLAGGEQFF
D gene: -; V gene: TRBV6-5; J gene: TRBJ1-5; clone size: few; CDR3 DNA: TGTGCCAGCAGAACGACAGGCTATAGCAATCAGCCCCAGCATTTT; CDR3 protein: CASRTTGYSNQPQHF
D gene: TRBD2; V gene: TRBV28; J gene: TRBJ2-5; clone size: -; CDR3 DNA: TGTGCCAGCAGTTTATCCCGCGGACTAGCGGGAGGGCCCCATCAAGAGACCCAGTACTTC; CDR3 protein: CASSLSRGLAGGPHQETQYF
D gene: -; V gene: TRBV6-5; J gene: TRBJ1-1; clone size: -; CDR3 DNA: TGTGCCAGCAGTTACTCTCAGCTTTTGAACACTGAAGCTTTCTTT; CDR3 protein: CASSYSQLLNTEAFF
D gene: TRBD1; V gene: TRBV6-5; J gene: TRBJ2-6; clone size: -; CDR3 DNA: TGTGCCAGCAGTTACCCCTCGGGACAGGGGGCCAACGTCCTGACTTTC; CDR3 protein: CASSYPSGQGANVLTF
D gene: -; V gene: TRBV27; J gene: TRBJ2-1; clone size: -; CDR3 DNA: TGTGCCAGCAGTTTAACCGACTCAAGCTCCTACAATGAGCAGTTCTTC; CDR3 protein: CASSLTDSSSYNEQFF
D gene: TRBD2; V gene: TRBV4-2; J gene: TRBJ2-7; clone size: -; CDR3 DNA: TGTGCCAGCAGCCAAGAAGGCGCGATTGGGGCTAGCGGGAGAGGGGAGCAGTACTTC; CDR3 protein: CASSQEGAIGASGRGEQYF
D gene: -; V gene: TRBV27; J gene: TRBJ2-7; clone size: -; CDR3 DNA: TGTGCCAGCAGTTTAGGCAGGGACTACGAGCAGTACTTC; CDR3 protein: CASSLGRDYEQYF
D gene: -; V gene: TRBV21-1; J gene: TRBJ2-7; clone size: -; CDR3 DNA: TGTGCCAGCAGCAAATTGTGGACAGGTAGGGAGCAGTACTTC; CDR3 protein: CASSKLWTGREQYF
D gene: TRBD1; V gene: TRBV5-4; J gene: TRBJ2-7; clone size: -; CDR3 DNA: TGTGCCAGCAGCGGCGAGGACAGGGGCAAAAACGAGCAGTACTTC; CDR3 protein: CASSGEDRGKNEQYF
D gene: TRBD2; V gene: TRBV30; J gene: TRBJ2-1; clone size: few; CDR3 DNA: TGTGCCTGGAGTCGGGGGGTTGGTGAGCAGTTCTTC; CDR3 protein: CAWSRGVGEQFF
D gene: -; V gene: TRBV4-3; J gene: TRBJ1-5; clone size: -; CDR3 DNA: TGCGCCAGCAGCCAAGATCTCCGGGAAAGCAATCAGCCCCAGCATTTT; CDR3 protein: CASSQDLRESNQPQHF
D gene: TRBD1; V gene: TRBV29-1; J gene: TRBJ1-2; clone size: -; CDR3 DNA: TGCAGCGTTTCAGGGGACAGGGTTTCACCCTATGGCTACACCTTC; CDR3 protein: CSVSGDRVSPYGYTF
D gene: -; V gene: TRBV9; J gene: TRBJ1-2; clone size: -; CDR3 DNA: TGTGCCAGCAGCGTAGCTACGAGGGGTGAAAAGGGCTACACCTTC; CDR3 protein: CASSVATRGEKGYTF
D gene: -; V gene: TRBV4-1; J gene: TRBJ1-1; clone size: -; CDR3 DNA: TGCGCCAGCAGCCATCCTCAGGGGTCTGAAGCTTTCTTT; CDR3 protein: CASSHPQGSEAFF
D gene: TRBD2; V gene: TRBV29-1; J gene: TRBJ2-1; clone size: -; CDR3 DNA: TGCAGCGTTGAAAATCCCCTAGCGGAGCCCAATGAGCAGTTCTTC; CDR3 protein: CSVENPLAEPNEQFF
D gene: -; V gene: TRBV19; J gene: TRBJ1-5; clone size: once; CDR3 DNA: TGTGCCAGTAGTATGGGGACAAGGAGCAATCAGCCCCAGCATTTT; CDR3 protein: CASSMGTRSNQPQHF
D gene: -; V gene: TRBV6-5; J gene: TRBJ1-2; clone size: few; CDR3 DNA: TGTGCCAGCAGTTACGTGGGGGAAGACTATGGCTACACCTTC; CDR3 protein: CASSYVGEDYGYTF